These T cell receptor beta chains were read from a single sample in a study of T cell repertoires in cytomegalovirus infection. TCRdb used MiXCR to reprocess the reads, holding one entry per CDR3 protein. The sample records a few hundred thousand distinct CDR3 sequences, 26% being singletons. The source material was PBMCs. The source is a human donor in good health (CMV status not recorded). Some clones in this sample may be carry-over from other donors' samples. Each CDR3 is given with its conserved first and last residue. A D gene is named only where the DNA matches it firmly. Size is omitted from some rows. Given values are once, few, many or a class for expanded clones.

v_call: TRBV7-6; j_call: TRBJ2-3; d_call: -; clone_size: few; cdr3_nt: TGTGCCAGCAGCCGTGATAGGGCAGATACGCAGTATTTT; cdr3_aa: CASSRDRADTQYF
v_call: TRBV7-9; j_call: TRBJ2-6; d_call: -; clone_size: -; cdr3_nt: TGTGCCAGCGGGTCAAGGGCTGGGGCCAACGTCCTGACTTTC; cdr3_aa: CASGSRAGANVLTF
v_call: TRBV28; j_call: TRBJ2-7; d_call: TRBD2; clone_size: few; cdr3_nt: TGTGCCAGTTTTAGCGGGAGTGGTTACGAGCAGTACTTC; cdr3_aa: CASFSGSGYEQYF
v_call: TRBV12-3/TRBV12-4; j_call: TRBJ2-7; d_call: -; clone_size: -; cdr3_nt: TGTGCCAGCAGCCCCCGGAAACCAGCTTCCTACGAGCAGTACTTC; cdr3_aa: CASSPRKPASYEQYF
v_call: TRBV28; j_call: TRBJ2-7; d_call: -; clone_size: -; cdr3_nt: TGTGCCAGCAGTTTAAACGGGGCATCCTCATACGAGCAGTACTTC; cdr3_aa: CASSLNGASSYEQYF
v_call: TRBV7-9; j_call: TRBJ2-1; d_call: TRBD2; clone_size: -; cdr3_nt: TGTGCCAGCGAGGGGACTAGCGGGAGAACTGGGGGCAATGAGCAGTTCTTC; cdr3_aa: CASEGTSGRTGGNEQFF
v_call: TRBV12-3/TRBV12-4; j_call: TRBJ2-7; d_call: TRBD1; clone_size: many; cdr3_nt: TGTGCCAGCAGCCTCCATCAGGGGGCGGCGGGCGAGCAGTACTTC; cdr3_aa: CASSLHQGAAGEQYF
v_call: TRBV5-1; j_call: TRBJ1-1; d_call: TRBD1; clone_size: -; cdr3_nt: TGCGCCAGCAGCCACCGAAAAACAGGGGAGGGGACTGAAGCTTTCTTT; cdr3_aa: CASSHRKTGEGTEAFF
v_call: TRBV6-6; j_call: TRBJ1-1; d_call: -; clone_size: -; cdr3_nt: TGTGCCAGCAGTTACGCTCAAAACACTGAAGCTTTCTTT; cdr3_aa: CASSYAQNTEAFF
v_call: TRBV30; j_call: TRBJ2-3; d_call: -; clone_size: -; cdr3_nt: TGTGCCTGGGAATCGGTGGATACGCAGTATTTT; cdr3_aa: CAWESVDTQYF
v_call: TRBV7-3; j_call: TRBJ2-2; d_call: -; clone_size: many; cdr3_nt: TGTGCCAGCAGCTCCGGGGCGAACACCGGGGAGCTGTTTTTT; cdr3_aa: CASSSGANTGELFF
v_call: TRBV7-3; j_call: TRBJ2-3; d_call: TRBD2; clone_size: -; cdr3_nt: TGTGCCAGCAGCGATGCGGGAGGGTACACAGATACGCAGTATTTT; cdr3_aa: CASSDAGGYTDTQYF
v_call: TRBV27; j_call: TRBJ1-5; d_call: -; clone_size: -; cdr3_nt: TGTGCCAGCAGGCGGAACAGGGCTAGCAATCAGCCCCAGCATTTT; cdr3_aa: CASRRNRASNQPQHF
v_call: TRBV24-1; j_call: TRBJ1-2; d_call: -; clone_size: -; cdr3_nt: TGTGCCACCAGTGAGCCACAGGGATTTAACTATGGCTACACCTTC; cdr3_aa: CATSEPQGFNYGYTF
v_call: TRBV7-2; j_call: TRBJ1-1; d_call: TRBD1; clone_size: many; cdr3_nt: TGTGCCAGCAGCCCCCAGGACAGGGCTAACACTGAAGCTTTCTTT; cdr3_aa: CASSPQDRANTEAFF
v_call: TRBV7-2; j_call: TRBJ2-4; d_call: TRBD2; clone_size: many; cdr3_nt: TGTGCCAGCAGCCTTAGCGGGAGAGAGGACATTCAGTACTTC; cdr3_aa: CASSLSGREDIQYF
v_call: TRBV20-1; j_call: TRBJ2-1; d_call: TRBD1; clone_size: -; cdr3_nt: TGCAGTGCTAGTAAAGGGGGCGCGGTCGCCTACAATGAGCAGTTCTTC; cdr3_aa: CSASKGGAVAYNEQFF
v_call: TRBV5-1; j_call: TRBJ2-5; d_call: TRBD2; clone_size: -; cdr3_nt: TGCGCCAGCACCGTGGGGGGGATGGGAGAGACCCAGTACTTC; cdr3_aa: CASTVGGMGETQYF
v_call: TRBV7-6; j_call: TRBJ2-5; d_call: -; clone_size: -; cdr3_nt: TGTGCCAGCAGCAAGCCCCTAGCTGTGACCCAGTACTTC; cdr3_aa: CASSKPLAVTQYF
v_call: TRBV7-2; j_call: TRBJ1-5; d_call: TRBD1; clone_size: many; cdr3_nt: TGTGCCAGCAGCTCGGGACAGGGGGCGGCTCAGCCCCAGCATTTT; cdr3_aa: CASSSGQGAAQPQHF
v_call: TRBV5-5; j_call: TRBJ2-7; d_call: TRBD2; clone_size: -; cdr3_nt: TGTGCCAGCAGCTTGAGCGGGACCGCCTACGAGCAGTACTTC; cdr3_aa: CASSLSGTAYEQYF
v_call: TRBV2; j_call: TRBJ2-5; d_call: TRBD1; clone_size: -; cdr3_nt: TGTGCCAGCAGCAACGGACAGGGGGGGGAGACCCAGTACTTC; cdr3_aa: CASSNGQGGETQYF
v_call: TRBV11-2; j_call: TRBJ1-2; d_call: -; clone_size: few; cdr3_nt: TGTGCCAGCAGCTTAGGGCCAGGGTCATATGGCTACACCTTC; cdr3_aa: CASSLGPGSYGYTF
v_call: TRBV12-3/TRBV12-4; j_call: TRBJ2-3; d_call: -; clone_size: few; cdr3_nt: TGTGCCAGCAGGAACGACTTTACTAGCACAGATACGCAGTATTTT; cdr3_aa: CASRNDFTSTDTQYF
v_call: TRBV12-3/TRBV12-4; j_call: TRBJ2-3; d_call: TRBD2; clone_size: -; cdr3_nt: TGTGCCAGCAGCCTGGCCGGGACTAGCGGGCCCACAGATACGCAGTATTTT; cdr3_aa: CASSLAGTSGPTDTQYF
v_call: TRBV12-5; j_call: TRBJ1-1; d_call: -; clone_size: -; cdr3_nt: TGTGCTAGTGGTTTGGTAGGGGGTATGAACACTGAAGCTTTCTTT; cdr3_aa: CASGLVGGMNTEAFF
v_call: TRBV6-2/TRBV6-3; j_call: TRBJ1-4; d_call: -; clone_size: -; cdr3_nt: TGTGCCAGCAGTTCGTTCGGCAAGCTTAATGAAAAACTGTTTTTT; cdr3_aa: CASSSFGKLNEKLFF
v_call: TRBV6-5; j_call: TRBJ1-1; d_call: -; clone_size: few; cdr3_nt: TGTGCCAGCAGCAAAAATACAGTGAACACTGAAGCTTTCTTT; cdr3_aa: CASSKNTVNTEAFF
v_call: TRBV5-4; j_call: TRBJ2-6; d_call: TRBD2; clone_size: -; cdr3_nt: TGTGCCAGCAGCCCATCACTAGCGGACCGCTCTGGGGCCAACGTCCTGACTTTC; cdr3_aa: CASSPSLADRSGANVLTF
v_call: TRBV12-3/TRBV12-4; j_call: TRBJ1-2; d_call: TRBD1; clone_size: few; cdr3_nt: TGTGCCAGCAGTTTACGAGGGGGCAATGGCTACACCTTC; cdr3_aa: CASSLRGGNGYTF
v_call: TRBV11-2; j_call: TRBJ2-3; d_call: TRBD2; clone_size: -; cdr3_nt: TGTGCCAGCACCTCAGCGGGAGTTGGAGATACGCAGTATTTT; cdr3_aa: CASTSAGVGDTQYF
v_call: TRBV7-2; j_call: TRBJ2-3; d_call: TRBD2; clone_size: many; cdr3_nt: TGTGCCAGCAGCCCGGCTAGCGGTACCACAGATACGCAGTATTTT; cdr3_aa: CASSPASGTTDTQYF
v_call: TRBV7-8; j_call: TRBJ2-1; d_call: -; clone_size: few; cdr3_nt: TGTGCCAGCAGCCCCTACGGGACAGCGGGAGTCGGCAATGAGCAGTTCTTC; cdr3_aa: CASSPYGTAGVGNEQFF
v_call: TRBV6-6; j_call: TRBJ2-1; d_call: TRBD2; clone_size: few; cdr3_nt: TGTGCCAGCAGTTACTCGGCGGGAGGGTTTCTGTATGAGCAGTTCTTC; cdr3_aa: CASSYSAGGFLYEQFF
v_call: TRBV5-1; j_call: TRBJ2-3; d_call: TRBD2; clone_size: -; cdr3_nt: TGCGCCAGCAGCTTGCAACTTAGCGGGAGGACAGATACGCAGTATTTT; cdr3_aa: CASSLQLSGRTDTQYF
v_call: TRBV6-5; j_call: TRBJ2-3; d_call: TRBD1; clone_size: -; cdr3_nt: TGTGCCAGCAGTGGCCGGGACAGGGGATACACAGATACGCAGTATTTT; cdr3_aa: CASSGRDRGYTDTQYF
v_call: TRBV7-2; j_call: TRBJ2-1; d_call: -; clone_size: -; cdr3_nt: TGTGCCAGCAGCGAAGGGGACCTCAATGAGCAGTTCTTC; cdr3_aa: CASSEGDLNEQFF
v_call: TRBV7-8; j_call: TRBJ1-1; d_call: -; clone_size: few; cdr3_nt: TGTGCCAGCAGGTTACTAACTATGAACACTGAAGCTTTCTTT; cdr3_aa: CASRLLTMNTEAFF
v_call: TRBV11-2; j_call: TRBJ2-7; d_call: -; clone_size: -; cdr3_nt: TGTGCCAGCAGCTTAGATGGGCCAGAAAATTACGAGCAGTACTTC; cdr3_aa: CASSLDGPENYEQYF
v_call: TRBV18; j_call: TRBJ2-2; d_call: -; clone_size: -; cdr3_nt: TGTGCCAGCTCACCTTTTGCACAGATTGACGGGGAGCTGTTTTTT; cdr3_aa: CASSPFAQIDGELFF
v_call: TRBV7-8; j_call: TRBJ1-5; d_call: -; clone_size: many; cdr3_nt: TGTGCCAGCAGCTCAGGGGCGGGCAATCAGCCCCAGCATTTT; cdr3_aa: CASSSGAGNQPQHF
v_call: TRBV6-2/TRBV6-3; j_call: TRBJ2-3; d_call: TRBD2; clone_size: -; cdr3_nt: TGTGCCAGCAGTTACGGGGTAGCGGGTGCAGATACGCAGTATTTT; cdr3_aa: CASSYGVAGADTQYF
v_call: TRBV7-2; j_call: TRBJ1-2; d_call: TRBD1; clone_size: many; cdr3_nt: TGTGCCAGCAGCCCCCGACAGGGTTGGGATGGCTACACCTTC; cdr3_aa: CASSPRQGWDGYTF